A selection of T cell receptor beta chains follows, all from one sample in a study of T cell responses to AZD1222 COVID-19 vaccine. Only in-frame clones appear in the TCRdb table, and some are missing; sequencing was by immunoSEQ multiplex PCR. Among approximately 270,000 clones, 90% to 95% were seen once, and the ten largest hold around 0.58%. Sequences were derived from peripheral blood, sampled 28 days after the second AZD1222 dose. These receptor sequences come from an adult who received the AZD1222 COVID-19 vaccine. CDR3s include the opening cysteine and the closing phenylalanine or tryptophan. The order of the fields is J gene, clone size, V gene, D gene, CDR3 protein, CDR3 DNA. The D gene is left open where the match is weak. Clone sizes are given selectively: once, few, many, or a class where the clone is expanded.

j_call: TRBJ2-2; clone_size: .; v_call: TRBV10-3; d_call: .; cdr3_aa: CAISEKAQASSGELFF; cdr3_nt: TGTGCCATCAGTGAGAAGGCCCAGGCGAGTTCCGGGGAGCTGTTTTTT
j_call: TRBJ2-1; clone_size: .; v_call: TRBV28; d_call: .; cdr3_aa: CASSPRFPYNEQFF; cdr3_nt: TGTGCCAGCAGTCCCCGGTTCCCCTACAATGAGCAGTTCTTC
j_call: TRBJ2-5; clone_size: .; v_call: TRBV25-1; d_call: .; cdr3_aa: CASSHGLTYQETQYF; cdr3_nt: TGTGCCAGCAGCCACGGACTCACGTACCAAGAGACCCAGTACTTC
j_call: TRBJ2-5; clone_size: .; v_call: TRBV6-5; d_call: .; cdr3_aa: CASSPTYRRETQYF; cdr3_nt: TGTGCCAGCAGTCCCACTTACCGAAGAGAGACCCAGTACTTC
j_call: TRBJ1-3; clone_size: .; v_call: TRBV7-6; d_call: .; cdr3_aa: CASSLRDKYSGNTIYF; cdr3_nt: TGTGCCAGCAGCTTAAGGGACAAATACTCTGGAAACACCATATATTTT
j_call: TRBJ1-1; clone_size: .; v_call: TRBV10-2; d_call: .; cdr3_aa: CASGAGVNTEAFF; cdr3_nt: TGCGCCAGCGGGGCAGGGGTAAACACTGAAGCTTTCTTT
j_call: TRBJ2-1; clone_size: .; v_call: TRBV30; d_call: TRBD2; cdr3_aa: CAFYRLAGVSTYNEQFF; cdr3_nt: TGTGCCTTCTACCGACTAGCGGGAGTCTCTACCTACAATGAGCAGTTCTTC
j_call: TRBJ1-1; clone_size: once; v_call: TRBV10-2; d_call: .; cdr3_aa: CASMEYTEAFF; cdr3_nt: TGCGCCAGCATGGAGTACACTGAAGCTTTCTTT
j_call: TRBJ1-2; clone_size: .; v_call: TRBV5-1; d_call: .; cdr3_aa: CASSPPFDHGYTF; cdr3_nt: TGCGCCAGCAGCCCCCCGTTCGACCATGGCTACACCTTC
j_call: TRBJ1-1; clone_size: .; v_call: TRBV27; d_call: .; cdr3_aa: CASSERRVSTEAFF; cdr3_nt: TGTGCCAGCAGCGAACGCAGGGTGAGCACTGAAGCTTTCTTT
j_call: TRBJ1-4; clone_size: .; v_call: TRBV27; d_call: .; cdr3_aa: CASGRAGTRNEKLFF; cdr3_nt: TGTGCCAGCGGCAGAGCCGGGACCAGGAATGAAAAACTGTTTTTT
j_call: TRBJ2-5; clone_size: .; v_call: TRBV11-3; d_call: TRBD2; cdr3_aa: CASSLEGTSGGLKHQETQYF; cdr3_nt: TGTGCCAGCAGCTTAGAGGGGACTAGCGGGGGTTTAAAGCACCAAGAGACCCAGTACTTC
j_call: TRBJ2-1; clone_size: .; v_call: TRBV3-1/TRBV3-2; d_call: .; cdr3_aa: CASSLLGRGEQFF; cdr3_nt: TGTGCCAGCAGTCTTCTAGGGCGAGGTGAGCAGTTCTTC
j_call: TRBJ1-1; clone_size: .; v_call: TRBV28; d_call: .; cdr3_aa: CASTPDKTEAFF; cdr3_nt: TGTGCCAGCACCCCGGACAAAACTGAAGCTTTCTTT
j_call: TRBJ2-3; clone_size: .; v_call: TRBV5-4; d_call: .; cdr3_aa: CASSLPGGGTDTQYF; cdr3_nt: TGTGCCAGCAGCTTGCCGGGGGGCGGCACAGATACGCAGTATTTT
j_call: TRBJ2-7; clone_size: .; v_call: TRBV7-2; d_call: TRBD1; cdr3_aa: CASSLEGQSLYEQYF; cdr3_nt: TGTGCCAGCAGCTTAGAGGGACAGAGCCTCTACGAGCAGTACTTC
j_call: TRBJ1-5; clone_size: .; v_call: TRBV25-1; d_call: TRBD1; cdr3_aa: CASSETTGGDQPQHF; cdr3_nt: TGTGCCAGCAGTGAAACCACAGGGGGGGATCAGCCCCAGCATTTT
j_call: TRBJ2-3; clone_size: .; v_call: TRBV28; d_call: .; cdr3_aa: CASKHVSTDTQYF; cdr3_nt: TGTGCCAGCAAACATGTCAGCACAGATACGCAGTATTTT
j_call: TRBJ2-1; clone_size: .; v_call: TRBV19; d_call: .; cdr3_aa: CASGYNEQFF; cdr3_nt: TGTGCCAGCGGGTACAATGAGCAGTTCTTC
j_call: TRBJ2-7; clone_size: .; v_call: TRBV6-5; d_call: .; cdr3_aa: CASSVFRDPSYEQYF; cdr3_nt: TGTGCCAGCAGCGTGTTCCGGGACCCTAGCTACGAGCAGTACTTC
j_call: TRBJ1-1; clone_size: .; v_call: TRBV7-3; d_call: .; cdr3_aa: CASSPGLNTEAFF; cdr3_nt: TGTGCCAGCAGCCCCGGACTGAACACTGAAGCTTTCTTT
j_call: TRBJ1-2; clone_size: .; v_call: TRBV15; d_call: .; cdr3_aa: CATSREGNGYTF; cdr3_nt: TGTGCCACCAGCAGAGAGGGGAATGGCTACACCTTC
j_call: TRBJ2-7; clone_size: .; v_call: TRBV20-1; d_call: .; cdr3_aa: CSASEVGANEQYF; cdr3_nt: TGCAGTGCTAGTGAGGTGGGAGCGAACGAGCAGTACTTC
j_call: TRBJ2-2; clone_size: .; v_call: TRBV12-3/TRBV12-4; d_call: .; cdr3_aa: CASSYTGGELFF; cdr3_nt: TGTGCCAGCAGTTATACAGGGGGGGAGCTGTTTTTT